The rows below give T cell receptor beta chains drawn from one sample of a study of cytomegalovirus exposure and HLA in healthy donors. Profiling relied on immunoSEQ multiplex PCR, and the TCRdb table lists in-frame clones only, not all of them. The profile shows 120,000 to 150,000 clones, 65% to 80% of them singletons. Specimen: PBMCs. The receptors derive from a man aged 40-55 years in good health and CMV-seropositive. Each CDR3 is given without its conserved first and last residue. Fields, in order: J gene, V gene, CDR3 length, D gene, CDR3 protein. The D gene is left open where the match is weak.

j_gene: TRBJ1-4; v_gene: TRBV19; len: 12; d_gene: TRBD1; CDR3aa: ASTQNRGDEKLF
j_gene: TRBJ2-2; v_gene: TRBV19; len: 11; d_gene: NA; CDR3aa: ASSIVDTGELF
j_gene: TRBJ2-2; v_gene: TRBV19; len: 17; d_gene: TRBD2; CDR3aa: ASSIAFDGTSGTTGELF
j_gene: NA; v_gene: TRBV28; len: 11; d_gene: NA; CDR3aa: ASTTAGSYEQY
j_gene: TRBJ2-5; v_gene: TRBV4-3; len: 18; d_gene: TRBD1; CDR3aa: ASSQTWDIAGGVGQETQY
j_gene: TRBJ2-1; v_gene: TRBV4-3; len: 12; d_gene: TRBD2; CDR3aa: ASSQDASGTTQF
j_gene: TRBJ1-2; v_gene: TRBV5-6; len: 13; d_gene: TRBD1; CDR3aa: ASSLAGTAAYGYT
j_gene: TRBJ2-2; v_gene: TRBV28; len: 14; d_gene: NA; CDR3aa: ASRNLVGSVTGELF
j_gene: TRBJ2-1; v_gene: TRBV20-1; len: 8; d_gene: NA; CDR3aa: SARSNEQF
j_gene: TRBJ2-5; v_gene: TRBV7-2; len: 13; d_gene: TRBD2; CDR3aa: ASRIRLAGDETQY
j_gene: TRBJ1-1; v_gene: TRBV7-9; len: 13; d_gene: NA; CDR3aa: ASERQLKMNTEAF
j_gene: TRBJ2-1; v_gene: TRBV28; len: 13; d_gene: TRBD2; CDR3aa: ASSVRLAVYNEQF
j_gene: NA; v_gene: TRBV28; len: 11; d_gene: TRBD1; CDR3aa: ASSLGQSYEQY
j_gene: TRBJ2-7; v_gene: TRBV21-1; len: 15; d_gene: NA; CDR3aa: ASSKAKVFFDTYEQY
j_gene: TRBJ2-7; v_gene: TRBV7-9; len: 10; d_gene: NA; CDR3aa: ASSSQGYEQY
j_gene: TRBJ2-1; v_gene: TRBV6-5; len: 14; d_gene: TRBD2; CDR3aa: ASSYRGLAGGDEQF
j_gene: TRBJ1-1; v_gene: TRBV5-1; len: 10; d_gene: NA; CDR3aa: ASSLADTEAF
j_gene: TRBJ2-7; v_gene: TRBV21-1; len: 11; d_gene: NA; CDR3aa: ARTRDRGYEQY
j_gene: TRBJ2-3; v_gene: TRBV7-9; len: 14; d_gene: TRBD2; CDR3aa: ASSPLAGGQLDTQY
j_gene: TRBJ2-3; v_gene: TRBV2; len: 13; d_gene: TRBD2; CDR3aa: ASSGGLGGTDTQY
j_gene: TRBJ2-3; v_gene: TRBV7-2; len: 14; d_gene: NA; CDR3aa: ASSLAVDYTTDTQY
j_gene: TRBJ1-5; v_gene: TRBV28; len: 14; d_gene: NA; CDR3aa: ASSSAGGAKDQPQH
j_gene: TRBJ1-2; v_gene: TRBV5-1; len: 12; d_gene: NA; CDR3aa: ASSSYGALDGYT
j_gene: TRBJ2-5; v_gene: TRBV6-6; len: 11; d_gene: NA; CDR3aa: ASRGTGGETQY
j_gene: TRBJ2-1; v_gene: TRBV5-1; len: 11; d_gene: NA; CDR3aa: ASSWFPSEGPF
j_gene: TRBJ2-1; v_gene: TRBV5-8; len: 13; d_gene: TRBD2; CDR3aa: ASRTAGVSYHEQF
j_gene: TRBJ1-1; v_gene: TRBV7-5; len: 14; d_gene: NA; CDR3aa: VRSLVWRDWNTEAF
j_gene: TRBJ2-5; v_gene: TRBV7-8; len: 10; d_gene: NA; CDR3aa: ASSEGEETQY
j_gene: TRBJ2-2; v_gene: TRBV4-1; len: 17; d_gene: NA; CDR3aa: ASSPIAIGGAMNTGELF
j_gene: TRBJ2-5; v_gene: TRBV5-1; len: 12; d_gene: TRBD1; CDR3aa: ASSPRTGQETQY
j_gene: TRBJ1-4; v_gene: TRBV5-1; len: 17; d_gene: TRBD1; CDR3aa: ASSLPRQPGQSTNEKLF
j_gene: TRBJ2-7; v_gene: TRBV15; len: 13; d_gene: NA; CDR3aa: ATSRGYEGLGEQY
j_gene: TRBJ2-7; v_gene: TRBV7-8; len: 11; d_gene: NA; CDR3aa: ASSLDRAYEQY
j_gene: TRBJ1-2; v_gene: TRBV7-2; len: 11; d_gene: NA; CDR3aa: ASSLWGESGYT
j_gene: TRBJ2-1; v_gene: TRBV5-4; len: 14; d_gene: TRBD2; CDR3aa: ASSPSAGGKNNEQF
j_gene: TRBJ2-6; v_gene: TRBV15; len: 15; d_gene: TRBD1; CDR3aa: ATSREPRGFGANVLT
j_gene: TRBJ1-2; v_gene: TRBV5-5; len: 13; d_gene: TRBD1; CDR3aa: ASSLYPRDRVGYT
j_gene: TRBJ2-7; v_gene: TRBV7-9; len: 14; d_gene: NA; CDR3aa: ASSQPRGNPNYEQY
j_gene: TRBJ1-4; v_gene: TRBV19; len: 14; d_gene: NA; CDR3aa: ASSIIARATNEKLF
j_gene: TRBJ1-5; v_gene: TRBV4-3; len: 11; d_gene: NA; CDR3aa: ASSQNRVGAQH
j_gene: TRBJ2-1; v_gene: TRBV9; len: 13; d_gene: NA; CDR3aa: ASSVGLEGVNEQF
j_gene: TRBJ2-2; v_gene: TRBV9; len: 17; d_gene: TRBD2; CDR3aa: ASSVETSGRGVRTGELF
j_gene: TRBJ1-2; v_gene: TRBV27; len: 12; d_gene: NA; CDR3aa: ASSLVRDRDGYT
j_gene: TRBJ1-5; v_gene: TRBV10-2; len: 13; d_gene: NA; CDR3aa: ASSVQGNSNQPQH
j_gene: TRBJ1-1; v_gene: TRBV25-1; len: 9; d_gene: NA; CDR3aa: ASSEGGGAF
j_gene: TRBJ1-1; v_gene: TRBV7-9; len: 12; d_gene: TRBD1; CDR3aa: ASSLTGTATEAF
j_gene: TRBJ2-1; v_gene: TRBV6-5; len: 11; d_gene: TRBD2; CDR3aa: ASKSSGDNEQF
j_gene: TRBJ2-1; v_gene: TRBV20-1; len: 8; d_gene: NA; CDR3aa: SARSNEQF
j_gene: TRBJ2-7; v_gene: TRBV7-2; len: 12; d_gene: TRBD1; CDR3aa: ASSRRTGEGEQY
j_gene: TRBJ2-3; v_gene: TRBV5-1; len: 12; d_gene: NA; CDR3aa: ASSPSVIADTQY
j_gene: TRBJ1-5; v_gene: TRBV13; len: 13; d_gene: NA; CDR3aa: ASSLGPGEGQPQH
j_gene: TRBJ2-1; v_gene: TRBV28; len: 17; d_gene: NA; CDR3aa: ASSLATHLGVAAYNEQF
j_gene: TRBJ1-2; v_gene: TRBV4-1; len: 11; d_gene: NA; CDR3aa: ASSQEAGGGYT
j_gene: TRBJ2-5; v_gene: TRBV23-1; len: 16; d_gene: NA; CDR3aa: ASSQTLQGGPDSETQY